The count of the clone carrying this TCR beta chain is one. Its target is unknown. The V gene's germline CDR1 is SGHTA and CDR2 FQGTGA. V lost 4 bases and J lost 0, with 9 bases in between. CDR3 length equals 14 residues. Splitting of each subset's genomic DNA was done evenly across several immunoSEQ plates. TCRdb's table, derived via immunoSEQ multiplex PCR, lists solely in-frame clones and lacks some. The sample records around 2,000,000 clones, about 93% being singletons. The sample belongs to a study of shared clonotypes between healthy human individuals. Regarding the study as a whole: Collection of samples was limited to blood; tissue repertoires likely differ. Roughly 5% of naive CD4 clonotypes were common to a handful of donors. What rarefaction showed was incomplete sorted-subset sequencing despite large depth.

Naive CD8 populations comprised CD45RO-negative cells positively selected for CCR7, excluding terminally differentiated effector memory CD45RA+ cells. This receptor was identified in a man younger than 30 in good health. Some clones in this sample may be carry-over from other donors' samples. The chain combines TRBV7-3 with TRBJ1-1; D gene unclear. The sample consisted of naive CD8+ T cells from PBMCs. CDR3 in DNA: TGTGCCAGCAGCTCAAGGGATTTGAACACTGAAGCTTTCTTT. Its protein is CASSSRDLNTEAFF.